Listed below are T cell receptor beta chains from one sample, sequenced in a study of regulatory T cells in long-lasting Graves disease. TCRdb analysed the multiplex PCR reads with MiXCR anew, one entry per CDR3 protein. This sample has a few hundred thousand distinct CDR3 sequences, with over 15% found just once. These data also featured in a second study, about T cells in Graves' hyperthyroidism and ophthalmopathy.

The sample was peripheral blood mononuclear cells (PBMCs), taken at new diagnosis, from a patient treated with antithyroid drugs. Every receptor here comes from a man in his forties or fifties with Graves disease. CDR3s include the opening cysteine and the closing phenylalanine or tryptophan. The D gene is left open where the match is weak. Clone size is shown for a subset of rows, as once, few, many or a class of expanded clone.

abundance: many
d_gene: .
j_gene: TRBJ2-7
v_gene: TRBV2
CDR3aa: CASRGYEQYF
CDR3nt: TGTGCCAGCAGGGGCTACGAGCAGTACTTC

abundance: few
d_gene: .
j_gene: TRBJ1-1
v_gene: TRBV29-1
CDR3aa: CSVRPTPGQAFF
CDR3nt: TGCAGCGTTCGCCCGACCCCGGGCCAAGCTTTCTTT

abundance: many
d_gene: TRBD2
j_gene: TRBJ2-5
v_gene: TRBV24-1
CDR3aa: CATSGPLADQETQYF
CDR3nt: TGTGCCACCAGTGGCCCACTAGCGGACCAAGAGACCCAGTACTTC

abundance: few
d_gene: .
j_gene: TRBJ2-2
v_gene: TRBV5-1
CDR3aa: CASSLSFEREELFF
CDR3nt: TGCGCCAGCAGCTTGTCCTTCGAGAGGGAGGAGCTGTTTTTT

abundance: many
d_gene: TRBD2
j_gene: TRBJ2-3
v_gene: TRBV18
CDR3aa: CASSPGTSGQRDTQYF
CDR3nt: TGTGCCAGCTCACCAGGCACTAGCGGGCAAAGGGATACGCAGTATTTT

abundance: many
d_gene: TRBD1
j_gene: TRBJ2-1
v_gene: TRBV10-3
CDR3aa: CAISVGTGVIDEQFF
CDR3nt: TGTGCCATCAGTGTGGGGACAGGGGTAATCGATGAGCAGTTCTTC

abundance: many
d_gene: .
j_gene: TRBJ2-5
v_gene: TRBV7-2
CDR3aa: CASSFDPTGTQYF
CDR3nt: TGTGCCAGCAGCTTTGACCCTACGGGGACCCAGTACTTC

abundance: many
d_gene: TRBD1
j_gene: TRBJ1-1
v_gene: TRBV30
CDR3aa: CARDRGQNTEAFF
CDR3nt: TGTGCCCGTGACAGGGGACAGAACACTGAAGCTTTCTTT

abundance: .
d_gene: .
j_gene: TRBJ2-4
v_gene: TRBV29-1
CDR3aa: CSAVRDIQYF
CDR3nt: TGCAGCGCCGTACGAGACATTCAGTACTTC

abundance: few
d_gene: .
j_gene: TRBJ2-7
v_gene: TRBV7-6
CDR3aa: CASSFGGGVSF
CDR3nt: TGTGCCAGCAGCTTTGGAGGGGGGGTCTCCTTC

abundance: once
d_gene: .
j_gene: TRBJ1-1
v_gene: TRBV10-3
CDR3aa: CAISPQGFGLAFF
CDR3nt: TGTGCCATCTCTCCCCAGGGGTTTGGGTTAGCTTTCTTT

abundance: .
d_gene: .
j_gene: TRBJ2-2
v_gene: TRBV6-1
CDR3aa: CATTFEISTGELFF
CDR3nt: TGTGCCACCACATTCGAAATAAGCACCGGGGAGCTGTTTTTT

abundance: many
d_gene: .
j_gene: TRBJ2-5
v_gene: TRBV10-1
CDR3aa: CASSDSGGQETQYF
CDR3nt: TGCGCCAGCAGTGATAGTGGGGGCCAAGAGACCCAGTACTTC

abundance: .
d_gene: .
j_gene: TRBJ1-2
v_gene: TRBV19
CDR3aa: CASRRTYGYTF
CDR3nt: TGTGCCAGTAGGAGGACGTATGGCTACACCTTC

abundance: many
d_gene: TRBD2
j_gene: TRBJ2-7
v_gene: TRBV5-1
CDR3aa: CASSFGWSRGDYEQYF
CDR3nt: TGCGCCAGCAGCTTTGGATGGTCTCGGGGGGACTACGAGCAGTACTTC

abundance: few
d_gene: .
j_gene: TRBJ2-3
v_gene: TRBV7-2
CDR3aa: CASSPPGFGSTDTQYF
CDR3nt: TGTGCCAGCAGCCCTCCGGGGTTTGGCTCCACAGATACGCAGTATTTT

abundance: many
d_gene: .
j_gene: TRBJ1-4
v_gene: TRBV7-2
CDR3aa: CASSLGGREKLFF
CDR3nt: TGTGCCAGCAGCTTAGGGGGGCGGGAAAAACTGTTTTTT

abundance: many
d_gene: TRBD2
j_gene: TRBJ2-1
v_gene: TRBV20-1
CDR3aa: CSARGLAGAISYNEQFF
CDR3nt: TGCAGTGCTAGGGGACTAGCGGGGGCCATCTCCTACAATGAGCAGTTCTTC

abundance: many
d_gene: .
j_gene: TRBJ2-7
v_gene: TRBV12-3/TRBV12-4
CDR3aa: CASSFRGGEQYF
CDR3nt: TGTGCCAGCAGCTTTCGGGGTGGCGAGCAGTACTTC

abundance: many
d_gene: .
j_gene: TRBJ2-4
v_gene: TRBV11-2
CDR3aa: CASSLMDIQYF
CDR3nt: TGTGCCAGCAGCTTGATGGACATTCAGTACTTC

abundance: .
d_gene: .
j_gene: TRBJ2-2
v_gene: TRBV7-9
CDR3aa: CASSTMEPLRLFF
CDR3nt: TGTGCCAGCAGCACCATGGAGCCCCTAAGGCTGTTTTTT

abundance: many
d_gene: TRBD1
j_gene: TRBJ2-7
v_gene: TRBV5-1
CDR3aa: CASSLSTGGTYEQYF
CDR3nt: TGCGCCAGCAGCCTTTCGACAGGGGGGACTTACGAGCAGTACTTC